The next 13 T cell receptor beta chains were all read from a single sample in a study of shared clonotypes between healthy human individuals (TCRdb year 2020). Libraries came from the immunoSEQ multiplex PCR assay. The table comes from immuneACCESS by way of TCRdb, which keeps in-frame sequences with V and J called. Part of the clones is missing from these tables; in studies checked, under half for an unresolved V gene and the rest for unknown reasons. This sample lists a few million clones; approximately 96% were detected once. Over 0.1% of the sample rests with the top ten. The material sequenced was naive CD4+ T cells sorted from blood. In light of the paper, this sample's cell subset or site label describes: CD45RA+ positively selected. All receptors come from a man aged 18 to 29 in good health.

The gene calls are TRBV5-1 and TRBJ2-1; 9 positions match TRBD2. Per germline, CDR1 SGHRS and CDR2 YFSETQ. The CDR3 is 15 residues long. With 0 bases clipped from V and 8 bases from J, the junction kept 6 bases outside the gene matches. The CDR3 reads CASSLAGTSRDEQFF. In nucleotides, the CDR3 is TGCGCCAGCAGCTTGGCCGGGACTAGCCGCGATGAGCAGTTCTTC.

The CDR3 sequence is CASSVFAGGNTGELFF. In DNA, the CDR3 is TGTGCCAGCAGCGTATTTGCTGGGGGGAACACCGGGGAGCTGTTTTTT. The chain couples TRBV9 to TRBJ2-2; the D gene could be TRBD1 or TRBD2 (5 bases each). The germline CDR1 and CDR2 sequences are SGDLS and YYNGEE. The CDR3 has 16 residues. With 1 base removed from V and 1 base from J, the gap between germline ends came to 11 bases.

The chain couples TRBV7-2 to TRBJ2-5, with 7 bases aligning to TRBD1. V trimming: 5 bases; J trimming: 4 bases; junction bases outside the gene matches: 13. The V gene's germline CDR1 is SGHTA and CDR2 FQGNSA. The CDR3 totals 16 residues. The CDR3 loop is CASSPVDRAGRETQYF. In nucleotides, the CDR3 is TGTGCCAGCAGCCCGGTAGACAGGGCGGGTCGAGAGACCCAGTACTTC.

This rearrangement joins TRBV7-3 to TRBJ2-2; D possibly corresponds to TRBD2 (7 bases). Germline V gene data show CDR1 as SGHTA and CDR2 as FQGTGA. There are 15 residues in the CDR3. With 5 bases removed from V and 6 bases from J, the gap between germline ends came to 16 bases. The CDR3: CASSPGGRGAGELFF. Here the CDR3 DNA reads TGTGCCAGCAGCCCCGGGGGGCGCGGGGCCGGGGAGCTGTTTTTT.

This clone has only a few counts. V and J are TRBV28 and TRBJ1-2; D not resolved. The CDR3 consists of 14 residues. Germline assignment: CDR1 MDHEN and CDR2 SYDVKM. The V gene lost 8 bases and the J gene lost 3 bases, with 16 bases spanning the gap. The CDR3 sequence: CASRSRGRDYGYTF. The CDR3 coding sequence is TGTGCCAGCCGATCCAGAGGGAGAGACTATGGCTACACCTTC.

The rearrangement uses TRBV6-6 and TRBJ2-2; D is uncertain. CDR1 and CDR2 (germline): MNHNY, SVGAGI (reference sequence). The V end was cut by 10 bases, the J end by 3 bases, with 15 bases between. This CDR3 region has 14 residues. CDR3 residues: CATLSDFYTGELFF. CDR3 coding DNA: TGTGCCACCCTATCCGACTTCTACACCGGGGAGCTGTTTTTT.

J is TRBJ2-1 and V is TRBV7-2; a weak D match, TRBD2 (5 bases). The CDR3 covers 16 residues. V lost 1 base to trimming and J lost 1 base, with 11 bases between them. CDR1 and CDR2 (germline): SGHTA, FQGNSA. CDR3 in amino acids: CASSLGSTRSYNEQFF. CDR3 sequence (DNA): TGTGCCAGCAGCTTAGGGTCTACTAGATCCTACAATGAGCAGTTCTTC.

The sample holds one count of this clone. Within the sample, other DNA sequences also encode this same CDR3. The chain uses TRBV28 and TRBJ1-2, with D uncertain. The CDR3 length is 13 residues. CDR1 is MDHEN and CDR2 is SYDVKM in the germline V gene. The V end was cut by 3 bases, the J end by 2 bases, with 7 bases between. CDR3 region: CASSLDGNYGYTF. For the CDR3, the DNA is TGTGCCAGCAGTTTGGACGGGAACTATGGCTACACCTTC.

The rearrangement uses TRBV29-1 and TRBJ1-2; no clear D gene. The CDR3 runs 13 residues. The germline V and J ends were trimmed by 4 bases and 7 bases, with 16 bases remaining between them. Germline V gene data show CDR1 as SQVTM and CDR2 as ANQGSEA. CDR3 bases: TGCAGCGTTGTGGCTGCCCCTCAGGTTGGCTACACCTTC. It is translated as CSVVAAPQVGYTF.

V and J are TRBV19 and TRBJ1-4, with TRBD1 matching 8 bases. J was trimmed by 3 bases and V by 5 bases; bases with no gene match: 20. The CDR3 covers 20 residues. Germline CDR1 and CDR2: LNHDA and SQIVND (reference sequence). The CDR3 DNA is TGTGCCAGTAGTTCCAAAGTTGGGACAGGCGTGGGTGCAGCTAATGAAAAACTGTTTTTT. Translation gives CASSSKVGTGVGAANEKLFF.

CDR3 sequence (DNA): TGTGCCAGCAGCTTAGATGGGACAGATCTAAATCAGCCCCAGCATTTT. Translating gives CASSLDGTDLNQPQHF. The J gene is TRBJ1-5, the V gene TRBV7-9; 7 nucleotides agree with TRBD1. The germline V gene has CDR1 SEHNR and CDR2 FQNEAQ (reference sequence). J was trimmed by 4 bases and V by 1 base; bases with no gene match: 7. This CDR3 is 16 amino acids long.

The genes are TRBV7-2 and TRBJ2-7; maybe TRBD2 (5 bases). Per the germline V gene, CDR1 is SGHTA and CDR2 is FQGNSA. Trimming removed 5 bases from V and 1 base from J, with 12 bases in between. The CDR3 totals 14 residues. CDR3 DNA sequence: TGTGCCAGCAGCCCAGGAGGAATTTCCTACGAGCAGTACTTC. Translated, it gives CASSPGGISYEQYF.

The V and J genes are TRBV11-2 and TRBJ2-1; D is unresolved. CDR3 length: 13 amino acids. Trimming left V 5 bases short and J 3 bases short, with 8 bases between. Looked up from germline, CDR1 is SGHAT and CDR2 is FQNNGV. The CDR3 here is CASSPGRYNEQFF. CDR3 sequence (DNA): TGTGCCAGCAGCCCCGGGCGCTACAATGAGCAGTTCTTC.